The clone carrying this T cell receptor beta chain appeared a single time. Its antigen is as yet unknown. This entry is derived from a study of shared clonotypes between healthy human individuals. The length of the CDR3 is 19 residues. CDR1 is MGHRA and CDR2 is YSYEKL in the germline V gene. Losses at the gene ends were 0 bases for V and 2 bases for J; bases not matched to a gene: 10. The assay was immunoSEQ multiplex PCR, and TCRdb's table has in-frame clones only and misses some. The table includes approximately 2.5 million clones, around nine tenths detected once. Study-wide points: The authors sampled blood alone, and tissue repertoires likely differ.

V and J are TRBV4-1 and TRBJ2-7; 13 positions agree with TRBD2. This TCR came from a man aged 18 to 30 in good health. The source material was naive CD4+ T cells sorted from blood. Described subset: CD45RA+ positively selected. In DNA, the CDR3 is TGCGCCAGCAGCCAAGATGTGAAACTAGCGGGAGGGCCGCCCTACGAGCAGTACTTC. It encodes CASSQDVKLAGGPPYEQYF.